Below, one T cell receptor (beta chain) is given with its context. Amplification of ligated cDNA took four PCR rounds with SP2 and nested alpha and beta constant primers. TCRdb reanalysed the 5' RACE reads using MiXCR and keeps one entry per CDR3 protein. Among roughly 60,000 distinct CDR3 sequences listed, more than 6% were seen once. An oligonucleotide containing a UMI was ligated to the 3' end of TCR cDNA. Reverse transcription used DNase-treated unsorted total RNA, aiming for about 1 to 1,100 ng. V lost 1 base and J lost 4; bases outside the gene matches: 3. This CDR3 has 14 amino acids. From germline, CDR1 is SQVTM and CDR2 ANQGSEA. This sample was taken from a study of naive and memory T cell subsets.

The TCR originated in a female donor in good health. This sequence joins TRBV29-1 and TRBJ2-5; 10 nucleotides agree with TRBD2. CDR3 DNA: TGCAGCGTTGAAGGGACTAGCGGTGGAGAGACCCAGTACTTC. Its protein is CSVEGTSGGETQYF.